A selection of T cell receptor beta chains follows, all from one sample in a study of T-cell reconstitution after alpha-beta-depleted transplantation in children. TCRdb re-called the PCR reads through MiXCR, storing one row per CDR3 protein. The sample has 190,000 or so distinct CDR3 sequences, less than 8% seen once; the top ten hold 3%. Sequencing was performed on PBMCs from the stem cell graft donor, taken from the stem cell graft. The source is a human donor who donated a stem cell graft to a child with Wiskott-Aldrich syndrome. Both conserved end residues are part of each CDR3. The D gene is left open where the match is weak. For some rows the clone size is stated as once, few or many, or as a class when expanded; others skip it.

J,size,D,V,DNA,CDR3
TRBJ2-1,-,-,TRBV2,TGTGCCAGCGCAAGGGACTTGCCATTCAATGAGCAGTTCTTC,CASARDLPFNEQFF
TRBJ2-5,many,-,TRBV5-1,TGCGCCAGCAGCCTCTCTGTTTGGGGGAACCAAGAGACCCAGTACTTC,CASSLSVWGNQETQYF
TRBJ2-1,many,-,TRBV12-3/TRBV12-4,TGTGCCAGCAGTTTCTCCGCCTTGTACAATGAGCAGTTCTTC,CASSFSALYNEQFF
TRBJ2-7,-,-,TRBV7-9,TGTGCCAGCAGCCCCACTCGAGACCGCCCCTACGAGCAGTACTTC,CASSPTRDRPYEQYF
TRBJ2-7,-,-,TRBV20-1,TGCAGTGCGGCGTTCGTGCAGAATAACGAGCAGTACTTC,CSAAFVQNNEQYF
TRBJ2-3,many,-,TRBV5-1,TGCGCCAGCAGCTTGCAGACAAACACAGATACGCAGTATTTT,CASSLQTNTDTQYF
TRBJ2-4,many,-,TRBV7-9,TGTGCCAGCAGTCAACTGGACATTCAGTACTTC,CASSQLDIQYF
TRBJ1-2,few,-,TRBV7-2,TGTGCCAGCAGCTCCCCCCTAGGTCCGGAGGGACTGTATGGCTACACCTTC,CASSSPLGPEGLYGYTF
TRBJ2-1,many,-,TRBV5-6,TGTGCCAGCAGCATACGGGGAGAGCAGTTCTTC,CASSIRGEQFF
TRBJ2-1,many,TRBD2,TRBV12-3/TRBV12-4,TGTGCCAGCAAAATGGGACTAGCGGGGGGAGCTGAGCAGTTCTTC,CASKMGLAGGAEQFF
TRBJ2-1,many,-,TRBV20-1,TGCAGTGCTAGTGAGAGCGGGCATGAGCAGTTCTTC,CSASESGHEQFF
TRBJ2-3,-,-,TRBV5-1,TGCGCCAGCAGCGTGAGGAGCGGCACAGATACGCAGTATTTT,CASSVRSGTDTQYF
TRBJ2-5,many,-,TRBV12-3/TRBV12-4,TGTGCCAGCAGTTTGGGGAATATTCAAGAGACCCAGTACTTC,CASSLGNIQETQYF
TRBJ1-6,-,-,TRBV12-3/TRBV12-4,TGTGCCAGCAGTTTAGGGACGGGGGGTCCTCGCGTCCCCCTCCACTTT,CASSLGTGGPRVPLHF
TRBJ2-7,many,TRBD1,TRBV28,TGTGCCAGCAGTTACACAGGGGCCGCCTTCTACGAGCAGTACTTC,CASSYTGAAFYEQYF
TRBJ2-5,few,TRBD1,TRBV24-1,TGTGCCACCAGTGGCCTACAGGGACAGGAGACCCAGTACTTC,CATSGLQGQETQYF
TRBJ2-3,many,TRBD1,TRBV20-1,TGCAGTGCTAGAGCTCCGGGACAGGGAACAGATACGCAGTATTTT,CSARAPGQGTDTQYF
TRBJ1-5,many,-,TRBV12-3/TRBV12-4,TGTGCCAGCAGTTTGGATCACGGTAGCAATCAGCCCCAGCATTTT,CASSLDHGSNQPQHF
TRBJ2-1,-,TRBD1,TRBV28,TGTCTGACAGGGGGCTCCTACAATGAGCAGTTCTTC,CLTGGSYNEQFF
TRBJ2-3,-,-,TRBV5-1,TGCGCCAGCAGCCCAGGCGGGGTCCGGGATACGCAGTATTTT,CASSPGGVRDTQYF
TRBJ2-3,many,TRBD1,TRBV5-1,TGCGCCAGCAGCTTGAGGGGGCTTGCCACAGATACGCAGTATTTT,CASSLRGLATDTQYF
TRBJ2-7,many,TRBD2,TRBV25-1,TGTGCCAGCAGTGGGACTAGCGGGAGCGGCGAGCAGTACTTC,CASSGTSGSGEQYF
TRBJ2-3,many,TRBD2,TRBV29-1,TGCAGCGTTGATCCTAGCGGGGGTTCTCTGTTCGGTACGCAGTATTTT,CSVDPSGGSLFGTQYF
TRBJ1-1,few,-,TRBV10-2,TGCGCCTCTGACGAACGAGGGAACACTGAAGCTTTCTTT,CASDERGNTEAFF
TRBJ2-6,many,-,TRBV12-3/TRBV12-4,TGTGCCAGCAGCATTCTGGGAGGCGCGGGCTCTCTGACTTTC,CASSILGGAGSLTF